This T cell receptor beta chain was sequenced in a study of blood T cell repertoires in COVID-19. At the level of the study: PBMCs, B-cell-depleted T cells, or T cells provided the cDNA or gDNA that made up the material.

Sequencing used immunoSEQ multiplex PCR; TCRdb keeps in-frame clones, though not all of them. The data show 250,000 to 350,000 clones, with about 90% seen just once and roughly 2.8% held by the top ten. V lost 0 bases, J lost 4 bases, and 12 bases stayed unmatched. Germline V gives CDR1 MNHEY, CDR2 SMNVEV (reference sequence). The CDR3 is 17 residues long. The chain combines TRBV27 with TRBJ2-7; 7 bases map to TRBD1. This TCR was recovered from a woman aged 50 to 60 who had been exposed to COVID-19. The sequenced material came from PBMCs or T cells enriched from blood (not recorded which). DNA for the CDR3: TGTGCCAGCAGTTTATCTGGCCGCACAGGGGCCCTTTACGAGCAGTACTTC. Residues: CASSLSGRTGALYEQYF.